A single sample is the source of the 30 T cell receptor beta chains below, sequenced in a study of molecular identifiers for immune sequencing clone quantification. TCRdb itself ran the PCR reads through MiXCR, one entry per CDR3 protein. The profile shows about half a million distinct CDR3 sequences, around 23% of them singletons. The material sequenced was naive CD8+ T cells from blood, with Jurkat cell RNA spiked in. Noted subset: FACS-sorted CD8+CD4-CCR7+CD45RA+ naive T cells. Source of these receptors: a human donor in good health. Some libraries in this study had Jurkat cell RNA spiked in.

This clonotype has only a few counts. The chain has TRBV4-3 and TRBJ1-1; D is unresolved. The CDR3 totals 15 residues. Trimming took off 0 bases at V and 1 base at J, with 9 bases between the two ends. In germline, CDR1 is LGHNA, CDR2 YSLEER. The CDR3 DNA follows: TGCGCCAGCAGCCAAGAGGCGGAGGAGAACACTGAAGCTTTCTTT. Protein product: CASSQEAEENTEAFF.

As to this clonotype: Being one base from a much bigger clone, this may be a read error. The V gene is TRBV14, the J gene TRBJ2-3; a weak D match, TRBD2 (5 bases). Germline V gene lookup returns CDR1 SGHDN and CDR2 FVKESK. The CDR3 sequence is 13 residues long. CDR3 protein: CASSHPSTDTRYF. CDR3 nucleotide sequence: TGTGCCAGCAGCCACCCTAGCACAGATACGCGGTATTTT.

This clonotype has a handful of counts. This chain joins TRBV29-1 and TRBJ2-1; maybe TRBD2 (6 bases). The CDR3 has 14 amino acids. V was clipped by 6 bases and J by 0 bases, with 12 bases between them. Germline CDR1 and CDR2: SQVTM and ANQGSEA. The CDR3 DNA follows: TGCAGCGTCGCCACCGGGAGCTCCTACAATGAGCAGTTCTTC. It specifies CSVATGSSYNEQFF.

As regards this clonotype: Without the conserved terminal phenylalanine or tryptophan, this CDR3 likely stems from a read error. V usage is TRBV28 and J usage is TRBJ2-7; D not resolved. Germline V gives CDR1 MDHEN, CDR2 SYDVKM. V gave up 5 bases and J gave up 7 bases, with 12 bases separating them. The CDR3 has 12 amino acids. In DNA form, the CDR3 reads TGTGCCAGCAGTCCCTCCGTTTGGGAGCAGTACTCC. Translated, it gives CASSPSVWEQYS.

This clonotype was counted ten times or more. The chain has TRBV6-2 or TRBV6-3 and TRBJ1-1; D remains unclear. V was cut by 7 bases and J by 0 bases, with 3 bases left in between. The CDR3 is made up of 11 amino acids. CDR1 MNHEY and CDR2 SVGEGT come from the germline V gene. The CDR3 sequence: CASKLNTEAFF. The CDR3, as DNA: TGTGCCAGCAAGTTGAACACTGAAGCTTTCTTT.

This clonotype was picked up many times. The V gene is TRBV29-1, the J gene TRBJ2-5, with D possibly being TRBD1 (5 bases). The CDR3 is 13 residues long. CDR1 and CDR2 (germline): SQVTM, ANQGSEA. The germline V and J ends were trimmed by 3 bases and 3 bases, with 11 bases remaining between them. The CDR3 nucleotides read TGCAGCGTTGATTTGACAGTCGAAGAGACCCAGTACTTC. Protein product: CSVDLTVEETQYF. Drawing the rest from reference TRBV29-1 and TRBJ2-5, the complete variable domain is SAVISQKPSRDICQRGTSLTIQCQVDSQVTMMFWYRQQPGQSLTLIATANQGSEATYESGFVIDKFPISRPNLTFSTLTVSNMSPEDSSIYLCSVDLTVEETQYFGPGTRLLVL.

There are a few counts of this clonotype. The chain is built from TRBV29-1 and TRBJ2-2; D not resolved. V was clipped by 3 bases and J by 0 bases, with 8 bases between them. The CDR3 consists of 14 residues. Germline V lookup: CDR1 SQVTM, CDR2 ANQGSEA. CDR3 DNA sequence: TGCAGCGTTGAGTACCCGACGAACACCGGGGAGCTGTTTTTT. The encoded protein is CSVEYPTNTGELFF.

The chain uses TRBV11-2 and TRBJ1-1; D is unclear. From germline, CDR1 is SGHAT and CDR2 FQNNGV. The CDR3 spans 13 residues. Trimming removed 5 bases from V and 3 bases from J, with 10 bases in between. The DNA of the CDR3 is TGTGCCAGCAGCCTAAATAGGGACACTGAAGCTTTCTTT. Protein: CASSLNRDTEAFF.

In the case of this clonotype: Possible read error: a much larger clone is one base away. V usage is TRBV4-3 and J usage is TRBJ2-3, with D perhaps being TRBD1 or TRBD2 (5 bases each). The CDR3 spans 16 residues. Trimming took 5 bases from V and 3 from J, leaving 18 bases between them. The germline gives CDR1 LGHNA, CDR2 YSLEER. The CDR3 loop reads CASSSEPGPGTDTQYF. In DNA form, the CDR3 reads TGCGCCAGCAGCTCTGAGCCGGGACCGGGGACAGATACGCAGTATTTT.

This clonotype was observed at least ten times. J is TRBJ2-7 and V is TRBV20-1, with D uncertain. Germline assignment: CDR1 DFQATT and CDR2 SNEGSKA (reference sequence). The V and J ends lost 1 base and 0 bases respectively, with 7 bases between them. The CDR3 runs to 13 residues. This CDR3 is CSARGVSSYEQYF. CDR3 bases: TGCAGTGCTAGAGGGGTCAGCTCCTACGAGCAGTACTTC.

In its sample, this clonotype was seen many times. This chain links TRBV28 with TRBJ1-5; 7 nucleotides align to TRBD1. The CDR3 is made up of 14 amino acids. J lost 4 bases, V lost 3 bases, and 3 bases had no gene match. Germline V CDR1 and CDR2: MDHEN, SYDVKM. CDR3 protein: CASSFRGRNQPQHF. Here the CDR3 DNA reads TGTGCCAGCAGTTTTAGGGGGCGTAATCAGCCCCAGCATTTT.

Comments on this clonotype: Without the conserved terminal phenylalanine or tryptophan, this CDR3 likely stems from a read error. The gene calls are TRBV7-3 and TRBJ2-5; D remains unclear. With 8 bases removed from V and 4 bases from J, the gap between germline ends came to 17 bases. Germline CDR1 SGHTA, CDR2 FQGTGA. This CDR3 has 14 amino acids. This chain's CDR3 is CASPTSRSRETQYL. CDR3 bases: TGTGCCAGCCCCACCAGCCGGTCGAGAGAGACCCAGTACCTC.

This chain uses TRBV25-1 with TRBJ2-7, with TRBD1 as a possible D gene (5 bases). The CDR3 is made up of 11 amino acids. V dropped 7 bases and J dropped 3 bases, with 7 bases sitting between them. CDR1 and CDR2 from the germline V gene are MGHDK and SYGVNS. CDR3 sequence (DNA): TGTGCCAGCACGGACATCTACGAGCAGTACTTC. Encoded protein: CASTDIYEQYF.

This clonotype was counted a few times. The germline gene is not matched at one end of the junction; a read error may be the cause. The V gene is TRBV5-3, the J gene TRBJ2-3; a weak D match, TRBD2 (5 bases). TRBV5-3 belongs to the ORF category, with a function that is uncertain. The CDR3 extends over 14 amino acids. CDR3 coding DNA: TGTGCCAGCAGCTTGAATCGGGCTAGCTGGACGCAGTATTTT. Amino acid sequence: CASSLNRASWTQYF.

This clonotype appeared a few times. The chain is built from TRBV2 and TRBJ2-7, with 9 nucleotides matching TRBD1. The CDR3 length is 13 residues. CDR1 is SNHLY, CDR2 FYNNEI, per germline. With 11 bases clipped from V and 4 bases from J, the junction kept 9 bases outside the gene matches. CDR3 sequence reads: CASHGDRVYEQYF. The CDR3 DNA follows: TGTGCCTCTCATGGGGACAGGGTGTACGAGCAGTACTTC.

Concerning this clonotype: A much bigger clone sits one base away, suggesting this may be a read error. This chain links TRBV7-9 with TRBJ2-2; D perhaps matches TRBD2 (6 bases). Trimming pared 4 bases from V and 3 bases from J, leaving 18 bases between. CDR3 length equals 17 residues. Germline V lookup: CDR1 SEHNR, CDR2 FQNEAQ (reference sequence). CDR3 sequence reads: CASSSPSARPYTGELFF. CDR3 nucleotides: TGTGCCAGCAGCTCACCTAGCGCCCGACCCTACACCGGGGAGCTGTTTTTT.

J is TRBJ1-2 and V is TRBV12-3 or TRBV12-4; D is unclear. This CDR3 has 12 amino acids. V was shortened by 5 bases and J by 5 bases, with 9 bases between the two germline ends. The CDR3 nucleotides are TGTGCCAGCAGTCTTGGACTTTATGGCTACACCTTC. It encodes CASSLGLYGYTF.

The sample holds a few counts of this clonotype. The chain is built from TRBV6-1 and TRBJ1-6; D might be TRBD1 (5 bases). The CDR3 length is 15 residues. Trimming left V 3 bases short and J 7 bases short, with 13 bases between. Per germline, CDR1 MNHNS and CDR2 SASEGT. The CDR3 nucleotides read TGTGCCAGCAGTGATGGGGGAAACTTCAATTCACCCCTCCACTTT. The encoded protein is CASSDGGNFNSPLHF.

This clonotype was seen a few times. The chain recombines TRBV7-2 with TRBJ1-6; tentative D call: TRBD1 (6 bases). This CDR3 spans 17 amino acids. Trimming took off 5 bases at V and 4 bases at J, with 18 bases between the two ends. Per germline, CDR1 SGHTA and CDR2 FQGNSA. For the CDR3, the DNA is TGTGCCAGCAGCCCGCCCCGACAGGCGCATTATAATTCACCCCTCCACTTT. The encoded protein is CASSPPRQAHYNSPLHF.

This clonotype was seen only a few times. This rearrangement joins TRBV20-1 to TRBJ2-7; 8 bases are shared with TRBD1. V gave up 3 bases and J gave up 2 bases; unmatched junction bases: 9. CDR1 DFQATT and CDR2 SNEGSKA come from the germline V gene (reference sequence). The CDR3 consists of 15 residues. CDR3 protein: CSARDRDRSTYEQYF. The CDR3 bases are TGCAGTGCTAGGGACCGGGACAGGAGTACCTACGAGCAGTACTTC.

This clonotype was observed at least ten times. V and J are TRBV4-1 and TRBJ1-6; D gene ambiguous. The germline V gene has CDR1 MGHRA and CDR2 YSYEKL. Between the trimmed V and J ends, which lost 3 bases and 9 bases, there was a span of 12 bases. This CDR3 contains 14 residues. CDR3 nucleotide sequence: TGCGCCAGCAGCCAGTCCCCAGTAGGTTCACCCCTCCACTTT. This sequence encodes CASSQSPVGSPLHF.

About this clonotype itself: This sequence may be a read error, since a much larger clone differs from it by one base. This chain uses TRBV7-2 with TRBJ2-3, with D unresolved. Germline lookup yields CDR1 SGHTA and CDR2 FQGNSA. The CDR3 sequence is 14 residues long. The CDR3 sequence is CVSSSLGNTDTQYF. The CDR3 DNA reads TGTGTCAGCAGCTCCCTCGGCAACACAGATACGCAGTATTTT.

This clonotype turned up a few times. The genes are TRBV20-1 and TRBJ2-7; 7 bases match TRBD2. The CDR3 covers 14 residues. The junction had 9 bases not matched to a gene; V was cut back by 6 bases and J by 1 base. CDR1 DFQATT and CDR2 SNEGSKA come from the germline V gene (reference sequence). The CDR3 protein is CSAIGLDTSYEQYF. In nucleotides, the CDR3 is TGCAGTGCGATCGGACTAGACACATCCTACGAGCAGTACTTC.

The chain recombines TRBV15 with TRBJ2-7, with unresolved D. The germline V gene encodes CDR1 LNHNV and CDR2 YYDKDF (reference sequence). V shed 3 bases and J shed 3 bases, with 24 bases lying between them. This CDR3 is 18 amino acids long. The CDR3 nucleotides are TGTGCCACCAGCAGCCAACTTAAATACGGACGACACAACTACGAGCAGTACTTC. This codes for CATSSQLKYGRHNYEQYF.

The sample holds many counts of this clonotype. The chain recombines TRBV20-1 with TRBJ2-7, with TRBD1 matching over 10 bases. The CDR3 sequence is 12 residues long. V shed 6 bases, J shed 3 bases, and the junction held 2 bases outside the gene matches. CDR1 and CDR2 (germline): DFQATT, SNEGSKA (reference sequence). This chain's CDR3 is CSARTGGYEQYF. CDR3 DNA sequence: TGCAGTGCGCGGACAGGGGGCTACGAGCAGTACTTC.

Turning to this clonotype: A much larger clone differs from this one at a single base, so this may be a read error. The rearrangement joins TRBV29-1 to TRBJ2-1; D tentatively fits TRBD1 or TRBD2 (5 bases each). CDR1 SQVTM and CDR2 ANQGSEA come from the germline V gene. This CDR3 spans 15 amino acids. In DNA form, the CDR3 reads TGCAGCGTCGACCCTAGCTGGGGGACGTACAATGAGCAGCTCTTC. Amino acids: CSVDPSWGTYNEQLF.

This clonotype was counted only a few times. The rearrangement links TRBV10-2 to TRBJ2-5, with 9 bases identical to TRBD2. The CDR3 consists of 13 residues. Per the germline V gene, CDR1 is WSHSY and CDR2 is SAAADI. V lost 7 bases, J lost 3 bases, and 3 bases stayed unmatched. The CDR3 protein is CASKIAGEETQYF. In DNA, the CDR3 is TGCGCCAGCAAAATAGCGGGAGAAGAGACCCAGTACTTC.

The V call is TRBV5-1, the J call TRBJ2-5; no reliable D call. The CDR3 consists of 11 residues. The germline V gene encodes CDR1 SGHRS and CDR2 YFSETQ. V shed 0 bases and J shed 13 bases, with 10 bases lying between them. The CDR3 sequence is CASSLGPKRYF. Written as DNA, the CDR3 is TGCGCCAGCAGCTTGGGTCCCAAAAGGTACTTC.

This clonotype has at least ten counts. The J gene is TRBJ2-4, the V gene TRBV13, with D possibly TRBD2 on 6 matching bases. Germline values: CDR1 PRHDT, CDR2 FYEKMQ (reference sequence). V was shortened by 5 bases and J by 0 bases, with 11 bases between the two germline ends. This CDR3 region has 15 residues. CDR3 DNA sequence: TGTGCCAGCAGCCCTCAAGCGGGAGCCAAAAACATTCAGTACTTC. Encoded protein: CASSPQAGAKNIQYF.

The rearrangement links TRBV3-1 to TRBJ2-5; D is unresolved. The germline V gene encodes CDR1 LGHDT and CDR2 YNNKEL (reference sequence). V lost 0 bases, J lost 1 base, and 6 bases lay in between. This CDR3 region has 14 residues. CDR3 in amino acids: CASSQEPSQETQYF. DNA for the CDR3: TGTGCCAGCAGCCAAGAACCTAGCCAAGAGACCCAGTACTTC.